This T cell receptor beta chain originates from a study of shared clonotypes between healthy human individuals. The wider study: Three plates each covered CD4 naive and memory; CD8 naive two, CD8 memory one. Study conclusions and caveats: It was the non-shared clonotypes that had lower generation probabilities than clonotypes shared by all four donors.

Notes on this clone: Its target is unknown.

CD45RO-negative cells were positively selected for CCR7, leaving out terminally differentiated effector memory CD45RA+ cells. Only Caucasian adults living in Nashville, Tennessee made up the donor group. Genomic DNA belonging to each subset was distributed in equal measure over several immunoSEQ plates. Assay used: immunoSEQ multiplex PCR; TCRdb lists only in-frame clones, some missing. This sample has about 2,200,000 clones, with 90% to 95% found just once. Germline V CDR1 and CDR2: MNHEY, SMNVEV (reference sequence). The CDR3 is 17 amino acids. Trimming left V 7 bases short and J 1 base short, with 23 bases between.

This sequence originates from a man aged 18 to 30 in good health. Some clones in this sample may be carry-over from other donors' samples. V gene TRBV27 combines with J gene TRBJ2-7; TRBD1 is a possible D gene (6 bases). Specimen: naive CD8+ T cells from PBMCs. For the CDR3, the DNA is TGTGCCAGCACCGCCTACAGGGACCGACCTAGGTCCTACGAGCAGTACTTC. Protein: CASTAYRDRPRSYEQYF.